The 13 T cell receptor beta chains below were found in one sample sequenced in a study of CD8 T cells in ankylosing spondylitis. One entry per CDR3 protein, called by TCRdb with MiXCR from the 5' RACE reads. The sample has around 440,000 distinct CDR3 sequences; approximately 17% are singletons. Study-level findings and limits: Characteristic, it appeared, of ankylosing spondylitis blood was a TCR beta motif of several highly homologous variants.

These receptors' antigens are unknown. Sequences were obtained from blood, either unsorted or a sorted T cell fraction (not recorded which). All receptors derive from a male donor with ankylosing spondylitis.

The genes are TRBV11-2 and TRBJ1-1; D not resolved. Germline CDR1 is SGHAT and CDR2 is FQNNGV. The ends were cut back, 5 bases at V and 5 bases at J, with 18 bases in the middle. The length of the CDR3 is 15 residues. The CDR3 bases are TGTGCCAGCAGCAACAGACGTACCTTGGGGACTGAAGCTTTCTTT. Encoded protein: CASSNRRTLGTEAFF.

The chain links TRBV7-3 to TRBJ2-5; tentative D call: TRBD2 (6 bases). Germline V lookup: CDR1 SGHTA, CDR2 FQGTGA. The CDR3 covers 16 residues. V lost 1 base and J 3 bases, leaving 15 bases between the germline ends. For the CDR3, the DNA is TGTGCCAGCAGCTTAAATCTAGCGAGTTCTAAAGAGACCCAGTACTTC. Encoded protein: CASSLNLASSKETQYF.

This chain joins TRBV18 and TRBJ2-5; D remains unclear. Trimming left V 2 bases short and J 1 base short, with 5 bases between. The CDR3 spans 13 residues. The germline V gene encodes CDR1 KGHSH and CDR2 LQKENI. CDR3 loop: CASSPTVQETQYF. The CDR3 DNA is TGTGCCAGCTCACCAACAGTCCAAGAGACCCAGTACTTC.

This clonotype has ten or more counts. V usage is TRBV7-3 and J usage is TRBJ1-1; D remains ambiguous. Germline V gene sequence: CDR1 SGHTA, CDR2 FQGTGA. Trimming stripped 8 bases from V and 0 bases from J, with 10 bases between. The CDR3 totals 13 residues. The CDR3 loop reads CASSQTVNTEAFF. Written as DNA, the CDR3 is TGTGCCAGCTCCCAGACGGTGAACACTGAAGCTTTCTTT.

This clonotype was counted between two and nine times. CDR3 region: CASSGGLSGEKLFF. Written as DNA, the CDR3 is TGTGCCAGCAGTGGGGGTCTCAGTGGTGAAAAACTGTTTTTT. The chain joins TRBV6-1 to TRBJ1-4; D call uncertain. This CDR3 is built from 14 residues. Trimming removed 4 bases from V and 7 bases from J, with 13 bases in between. The germline gives CDR1 MNHNS, CDR2 SASEGT.

This clonotype occurred a few times. The DNA of the CDR3 is TGTGCCAGCAGCCAGCAGGCTAGCGGGAGAGTGGCGAACACCGGGGAGCTGTTTTTT. This gives the protein CASSQQASGRVANTGELFF. This rearrangement joins TRBV4-2 to TRBJ2-2; 10 bases map to TRBD2. CDR1 and CDR2 from the germline V gene are LGHNA and YNFKEQ. J lost 0 bases, V lost 3 bases, and 10 bases had no gene match. This CDR3 region has 19 residues.

Ten or more counts support this clonotype. The rearrangement links TRBV10-3 to TRBJ2-3; D remains unclear. Trimming removed 4 bases at V and 0 bases at J, with 2 bases between. The germline V gene encodes CDR1 ENHRY and CDR2 SYGVKD. CDR3 size: 12 residues. CDR3 protein: CAISGSTDTQYF. In DNA, the CDR3 is TGTGCCATCAGTGGAAGCACAGATACGCAGTATTTT.

The chain links TRBV11-2 to TRBJ1-2; D perhaps matches TRBD1 (5 bases). The CDR3 runs 13 residues. Between the trimmed V and J ends, which lost 5 bases and 4 bases, there was a span of 11 bases. Germline V lookup: CDR1 SGHAT, CDR2 FQNNGV. The CDR3 reads CASSRSTVYGYTF. The CDR3 DNA reads TGTGCCAGCAGCCGATCGACAGTCTATGGCTACACCTTC.

DNA of the CDR3: TGCAGTGCTAGAGGGACAGGGGCCCCAGATACGCAGTATTTT. This codes for CSARGTGAPDTQYF. The chain has TRBV20-1 and TRBJ2-3; 9 nucleotides match TRBD1. This CDR3 has 14 amino acids. From germline, CDR1 is DFQATT and CDR2 SNEGSKA (reference sequence). With V trimmed by 1 base and J by 4 bases, 3 bases remained unmatched.

This clonotype was observed a few times. The V call is TRBV5-1, the J call TRBJ2-7; tentatively, D is TRBD1 (6 bases). Trimming removed 5 bases at V and 7 bases at J, with 19 bases between. The germline V gene encodes CDR1 SGHRS and CDR2 YFSETQ. The CDR3 spans 14 residues. This CDR3 is CASSVDRSWGEQYF. CDR3 nucleotides: TGCGCCAGCAGTGTCGACAGGTCCTGGGGGGAGCAGTACTTC.

V gene TRBV4-3 combines with J gene TRBJ1-4; D might be TRBD1 (5 bases). The CDR3 extends over 15 amino acids. Deletions cut 0 bases from V and 3 bases from J, with 8 bases between. Germline assignment: CDR1 LGHNA and CDR2 YSLEER. The CDR3 coding sequence is TGCGCCAGCAGCCAAGATCGGGGGGCTAATGAAAAACTGTTTTTT. It translates to CASSQDRGANEKLFF.

This clonotype was counted at least ten times. The gene calls are TRBV29-1 and TRBJ2-1; 8 bases line up with TRBD1. Germline-derived CDR1 and CDR2 are SQVTM and ANQGSEA. The J segment lost 5 bases and the V segment lost 7 bases, leaving 7 bases of the junction unmatched. The CDR3 is made up of 13 amino acids. The DNA for the CDR3 is TGCAGCGGTTCGGACAGGGTGGACAATGAGCAGTTCTTC. As protein: CSGSDRVDNEQFF.

This clonotype has a handful of counts. J is TRBJ2-1 and V is TRBV4-3; 10 positions agree with TRBD2. The V gene's germline CDR1 is LGHNA and CDR2 YSLEER. The CDR3 consists of 17 residues. Trimming removed 0 bases from V and 5 bases from J; junction bases left unmatched: 7. The CDR3 DNA follows: TGCGCCAGCAGCCAAGATTGGGGAGGACTAGCGGACAATGAGCAGTTCTTC. It is translated as CASSQDWGGLADNEQFF.